Listed here is a single TCR beta chain. What it binds is not known. These data originate in a study of OX40 agonist ivuxolimab in advanced cancers. As for the study in general: In this cohort, patients received ivuxolimab, an agonistic anti-OX40 (CD134) antibody. Checkpoint inhibitors had been given previously to 40% of patients.

Study outcomes and limitations: CD4+ and CD8+ T cells in blood underwent clonal expansion by week 6 at 0.1 to 3.0 mg/kg. The average count of expanded clones was higher among CD8+ T cells than among CD4+.

Libraries were prepared by immunoSEQ multiplex PCR; TCRdb keeps only in-frame clonotypes and omits some of them. The table has about 79,000 clones, about nine tenths seen once. From germline, CDR1 is PRHDT and CDR2 FYEKMQ (reference sequence). CDR3 length: 16 residues. V lost 5 bases and J lost 1, with 17 bases in between. The origin of this receptor is an adult with an advanced solid tumor such as melanoma, head and neck, liver or kidney cancer. The rearrangement uses TRBV13 and TRBJ1-1, with D tentatively TRBD1 (6 bases). This material consisted of CD4+ or CD8+ T cells sorted from blood, taken in a trial of the OX40 agonist ivuxolimab. The CDR3 protein is CASSLTTGLRNTEAFF. The CDR3 nucleotides are TGTGCCAGCAGCCTAACAACAGGGCTAAGGAACACTGAAGCTTTCTTT.